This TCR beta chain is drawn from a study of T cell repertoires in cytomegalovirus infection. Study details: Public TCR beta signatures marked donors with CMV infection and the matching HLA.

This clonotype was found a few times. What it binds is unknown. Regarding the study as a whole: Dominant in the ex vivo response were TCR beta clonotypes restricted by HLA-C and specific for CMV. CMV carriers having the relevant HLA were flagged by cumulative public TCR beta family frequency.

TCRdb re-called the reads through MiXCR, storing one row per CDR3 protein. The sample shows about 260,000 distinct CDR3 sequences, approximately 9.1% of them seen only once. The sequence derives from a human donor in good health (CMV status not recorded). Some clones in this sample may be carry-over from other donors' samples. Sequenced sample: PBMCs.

In nucleotides, the CDR3 is TGTGCCAGCAGCAATCGCCCCGGTGCCTACAATGAGCAGTTCTTC. This sequence encodes CASSNRPGAYNEQFF. The V and J genes are TRBV3-1 and TRBJ2-1, with D hard to call. Trimming cost V 5 bases and J 2 bases, with 13 bases left between them. This CDR3 contains 15 residues. Per germline, CDR1 LGHDT and CDR2 YNNKEL (reference sequence).